This passage covers 17 T cell receptor beta chains from one sample sequenced in a study of blood T cell repertoires in COVID-19. Sequenced by immunoSEQ multiplex PCR; TCRdb stores in-frame clones only, minus some. This table holds around 140,000 clones, 80% to 90% found once. The specimen was peripheral blood. Receptors originate from a man between 60 and 75 years old with COVID-19, enrolled during active disease.

This chain links TRBV9 with TRBJ2-3; D possibly corresponds to TRBD2 (6 bases). V was pared by 0 bases and J by 0 bases, with 11 bases between. Germline CDR1 and CDR2: SGDLS and YYNGEE. The CDR3 spans 16 residues. Here the CDR3 DNA reads TGTGCCAGCAGCGTAGCGGGGGTTCCTAGCACAGATACGCAGTATTTT. Translation gives CASSVAGVPSTDTQYF.

The chain uses TRBV7-8 and TRBJ1-5; 7 bases align to TRBD1. V dropped 9 bases and J dropped 2; count of bases not matched to a gene: 7. The germline CDR1 and CDR2 sequences are SGHVS and FQNEAQ. CDR3 size: 14 residues. The CDR3: CASTGERGNQPQHF. In DNA, the CDR3 is TGTGCCAGTACAGGGGAGAGGGGCAATCAGCCCCAGCATTTT.

The V gene is TRBV7-2, the J gene TRBJ2-1, with a weak D call TRBD1 (6 bases). The V end lost 1 base, the J end lost 1 base, and 11 bases lay between the germline ends. CDR3 size: 16 residues. CDR1 SGHTA and CDR2 FQGNSA come from the germline V gene. The CDR3 is CASSLGGTFSYNEQFF. The CDR3 DNA is TGTGCCAGCAGCTTAGGTGGGACATTTTCCTACAATGAGCAGTTCTTC.

This sequence joins TRBV3-1 (or the pseudogene TRBV3-2) and TRBJ1-4, with 8 bases lining up with TRBD1. CDR3 length: 15 amino acids. V shed 2 bases and J 7 bases; nucleotides not matched to a gene: 6. The germline CDR1 and CDR2 sequences are LGHDT and YNNKEL (reference sequence). The CDR3 loop is CASSQSDREGEKLFF. CDR3 bases: TGTGCCAGCAGCCAATCGGACAGGGAGGGTGAAAAACTGTTTTTT.

This chain links TRBV11-1 with TRBJ2-3, with TRBD1 as a possible D gene (5 bases). In germline, CDR1 is SGHAT, CDR2 FQDESV (reference sequence). Trimming stripped 5 bases from V and 6 bases from J, with 12 bases between. The CDR3 spans 13 residues. The CDR3: CASSQGRADTQYF. The CDR3 nucleotides read TGTGCCAGCAGCCAGGGCAGGGCCGATACGCAGTATTTT.

The V and J genes are TRBV7-3 and TRBJ2-1, with 8 bases fitting TRBD2. With V trimmed by 5 bases and J by 2 bases, 8 bases remained unmatched. This CDR3 comprises 16 residues. Germline V CDR1 and CDR2: SGHTA, FQGTGA. The CDR3 DNA sequence: TGTGCCAGCAGCCCTAACGGACTAGCCCCCTACAATGAGCAGTTCTTC. Encoded protein: CASSPNGLAPYNEQFF. Based on the CDR3 plus reference TRBV7-3 and TRBJ2-1, the full variable domain is GAGVSQTPSNKVTEKGKYVELRCDPISGHTALYWYRQSLGQGPEFLIYFQGTGAADDSGLPNDRFFAVRPEGSVSTLKIQRTERGDSAVYLCASSPNGLAPYNEQFFGPGTRLTVL.

This sequence joins TRBV11-2 and TRBJ2-5; D is possibly TRBD2 (5 bases). Per germline, CDR1 SGHAT and CDR2 FQNNGV. Trimming pared 1 base from V and 3 bases from J, leaving 24 bases between. This CDR3 is built from 19 residues. The CDR3 DNA is TGTGCCAGCAGCTTAGGGGCAACTACCGGAGGTTCCAAGAAAGAGACCCAGTACTTC. Translation: CASSLGATTGGSKKETQYF.

The rearrangement links TRBV4-2 to TRBJ1-4, with no clear D. Germline loops: CDR1 LGHNA, CDR2 YNFKEQ. The CDR3 loop spans 13 amino acids. V shed 0 bases and J shed 13 bases, with 12 bases lying between them. In nucleotides, the CDR3 is TGTGCCAGCAGCCAAGAGGTCCAGACTGGACTGTTTTTT. Protein: CASSQEVQTGLFF.

J is TRBJ1-5 and V is TRBV10-3; unclear D gene. The CDR3 sequence is 13 residues long. Germline CDR1 reads ENHRY; CDR2 reads SYGVKD. Trimming took 0 bases from V and 4 from J, leaving 4 bases between them. CDR3 sequence (DNA): TGTGCCATCAGTGAGTCCGGGAATCAGCCCCAGCATTTT. It encodes CAISESGNQPQHF.

CDR3 loop: CASSPGTGYNEQYF. CDR3 bases: TGCGCCAGCAGCCCAGGGACAGGGTATAACGAGCAGTACTTC. V gene TRBV5-1 combines with J gene TRBJ2-7, with 9 bases identical to TRBD1. From germline, CDR1 is SGHRS and CDR2 YFSETQ. The CDR3 contains 14 residues. J lost 5 bases, V lost 4 bases, and 7 bases had no gene match. Based on the CDR3 plus reference TRBV5-1 and TRBJ2-7, the full variable domain is KAGVTQTPRYLIKTRGQQVTLSCSPISGHRSVSWYQQTPGQGLQFLFEYFSETQRNKGNFPGRFSGRQFSNSRSEMNVSTLELGDSALYLCASSPGTGYNEQYFGPGTRLTVT.

The V and J genes are TRBV12-3 or TRBV12-4 and TRBJ2-7; 8 bases map to TRBD1. V lost 4 bases to trimming and J lost 4 bases; unmatched junction nucleotides: 3. The CDR3 contains 13 residues. The CDR3 region is CASSYGQGYEQYF. CDR3 nucleotides: TGTGCCAGCAGTTATGGACAGGGTTACGAGCAGTACTTC.

The V and J genes are TRBV30 and TRBJ1-1, with 12 bases matching TRBD1. Germline assignment: CDR1 GTSNPN and CDR2 SVGIG (reference sequence). The CDR3 spans 15 residues. Trimming cost V 7 bases and J 5 bases; bases outside gene matches: 11. CDR3 sequence: CASTGDRGLRTEAFF. CDR3 in DNA: TGTGCCTCAACCGGGGACAGGGGGCTGAGGACTGAAGCTTTCTTT.

This clone is a singleton in its sample. DNA of the CDR3: TGTGCCAGCAATACTAGCGGGGAAAGTAACGAGCAGTACTTC. Its translation: CASNTSGESNEQYF. The V call is TRBV27, the J call TRBJ2-7, with 10 bases aligning to TRBD2. The V gene's germline CDR1 is MNHEY and CDR2 SMNVEV (reference sequence). Trimming took 7 bases from V and 5 from J; bases not matched to a gene: 8. The CDR3 has 14 residues.

The chain links TRBV7-2 to TRBJ1-2, with D maybe TRBD1 (6 bases). Germline V CDR1 and CDR2: SGHTA, FQGNSA. The CDR3 is 12 amino acids. Trimming shortened V by 5 bases and J by 7 bases, and 11 bases separated the two germline ends. The CDR3 nucleotides read TGTGCCAGCAGCCCAGGGGTGGGTGGCTACACCTTC. Its translation: CASSPGVGGYTF.

The chain uses TRBV19 and TRBJ1-5; possible D gene TRBD1, 6 bases. The CDR3 covers 14 residues. V shed 3 bases and J shed 3 bases, with 9 bases lying between them. Germline CDR1 is LNHDA and CDR2 is SQIVND (reference sequence). For the CDR3, the DNA is TGTGCCAGTAGTATCTCAGGGGACAATCAGCCCCAGCATTTT. Translated: CASSISGDNQPQHF.

CDR3 nucleotide sequence: TGTGCCAGCAGCCCTCCGACAGGGGAGAATCAAGAGACCCAGTACTTC. It specifies CASSPPTGENQETQYF. This chain connects TRBV7-2 to TRBJ2-5, with TRBD1 identical over 8 bases. Germline V CDR1 and CDR2: SGHTA, FQGNSA. Trimming at V came to 5 bases and at J to 2 bases, leaving 10 bases not matched to a gene. This CDR3 contains 16 residues.

The chain recombines TRBV19 with TRBJ1-5, with 7 bases lining up with TRBD1. The V and J ends lost 6 bases and 7 bases, in that order; junction bases with no gene match: 6. Germline CDR1 LNHDA, CDR2 SQIVND (reference sequence). The CDR3 loop spans 13 amino acids. CDR3 DNA: TGTGCCAGTAGCACGACAGGGTTCCAGCCCCAGCATTTT. It translates to CASSTTGFQPQHF. The full variable domain, its missing parts supplied by reference TRBV19 and TRBJ1-5, is DGGITQSPKYLFRKEGQNVTLSCEQNLNHDAMYWYRQDPGQGLRLIYYSQIVNDFQKGDIAEGYSVSREKKESFPLTVTSAQKNPTAFYLCASSTTGFQPQHFGDGTRLSIL.